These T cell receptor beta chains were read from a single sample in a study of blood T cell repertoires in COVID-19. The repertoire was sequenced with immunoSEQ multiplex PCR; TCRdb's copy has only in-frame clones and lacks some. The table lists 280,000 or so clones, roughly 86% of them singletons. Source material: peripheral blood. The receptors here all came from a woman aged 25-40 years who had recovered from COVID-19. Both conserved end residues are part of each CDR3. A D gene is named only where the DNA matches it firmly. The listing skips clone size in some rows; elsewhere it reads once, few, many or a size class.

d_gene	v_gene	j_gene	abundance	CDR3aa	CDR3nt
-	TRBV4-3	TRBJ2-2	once	CASSVGYEGGGELFF	TGCGCCAGCAGCGTCGGCTACGAGGGCGGCGGGGAGCTGTTTTTT
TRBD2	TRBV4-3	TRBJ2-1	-	CASSQGRTSGNEQFF	TGCGCCAGCAGCCAAGGGAGGACTAGCGGCAATGAGCAGTTCTTC
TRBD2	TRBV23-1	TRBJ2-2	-	CASSQSREAGVCAGELFF	TGCGCCAGCAGTCAATCTCGTGAAGCGGGGGTATGTGCCGGGGAGCTGTTTTTT
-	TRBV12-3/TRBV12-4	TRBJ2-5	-	CASMRGQGTQYF	TGTGCCAGCATGCGGGGGCAGGGGACCCAGTACTTC
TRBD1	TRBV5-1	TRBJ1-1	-	CASSLGQGLNTEAFF	TGCGCCAGCAGCTTGGGACAGGGTTTGAACACTGAAGCTTTCTTT
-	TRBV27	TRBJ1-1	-	CASSGHLNTEAFF	TGTGCCAGCAGCGGACACTTGAACACTGAAGCTTTCTTT
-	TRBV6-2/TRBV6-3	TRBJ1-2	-	CASSSSFDRILYGYTF	TGTGCCAGCAGTAGCAGCTTTGACAGGATCCTCTATGGCTACACCTTC
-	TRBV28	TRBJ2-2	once	CASRRLFAGELFF	TGTGCCAGCAGACGACTTTTTGCCGGGGAGCTGTTTTTT
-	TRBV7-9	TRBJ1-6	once	CASSLEKDTYNSPLHF	TGTGCCAGCAGCTTAGAAAAGGACACCTATAATTCACCCCTCCACTTT
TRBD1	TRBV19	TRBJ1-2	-	CASSIGDRAGYTF	TGTGCCAGTAGTATAGGTGACAGGGCCGGCTACACCTTC
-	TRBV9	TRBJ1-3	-	CASSERTPGDGNTIYF	TGTGCCAGCAGCGAGCGGACGCCGGGGGACGGAAACACCATATATTTT
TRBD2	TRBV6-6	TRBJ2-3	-	CASSYASGRGADTQYF	TGTGCCAGCAGTTACGCTAGCGGGAGGGGTGCCGATACGCAGTATTTT
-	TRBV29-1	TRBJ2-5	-	CSVGGEETQYF	TGCAGCGTTGGGGGGGAAGAGACCCAGTACTTC
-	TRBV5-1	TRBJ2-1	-	CASSLEGTSYNEQFF	TGCGCCAGCAGCTTGGAAGGGACTTCCTACAATGAGCAGTTCTTC
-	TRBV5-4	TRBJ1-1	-	CAGNRGDINTEAFF	TGTGCCGGAAATCGGGGGGACATAAACACTGAAGCTTTCTTT
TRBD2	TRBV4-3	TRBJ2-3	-	CASSQGTLAGVTDTQYF	TGCGCCAGCAGCCAGGGTACACTAGCGGGAGTCACAGATACGCAGTATTTT
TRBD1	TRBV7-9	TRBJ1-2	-	CASSIGQGIIGYGYTF	TGTGCCAGCAGTATTGGACAGGGGATCATAGGCTATGGCTACACCTTC
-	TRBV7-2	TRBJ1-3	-	CASSLDRGNTIYF	TGTGCCAGCAGCTTAGACAGGGGAAACACCATATATTTT
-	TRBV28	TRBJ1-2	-	CASSSLGSSRHGYTF	TGTGCCAGCAGTTCCCTAGGCTCGTCCCGGCATGGCTACACCTTC
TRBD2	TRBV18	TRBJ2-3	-	CASSPPGRGGTDTQYF	TGTGCCAGCTCACCACCAGGCCGGGGGGGCACAGATACGCAGTATTTT
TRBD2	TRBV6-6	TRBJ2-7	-	CASSYLGTNSYEQYF	TGTGCCAGCAGTTACTTGGGGACTAACTCCTACGAGCAGTACTTC
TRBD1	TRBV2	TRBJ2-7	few	CATYRGYEQYF	TGTGCCACCTACAGGGGCTACGAGCAGTACTTC
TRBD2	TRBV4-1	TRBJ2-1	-	CASSQVDMGLTYNEQFF	TGCGCCAGCAGCCAAGTCGACATGGGACTAACCTACAATGAGCAGTTCTTC